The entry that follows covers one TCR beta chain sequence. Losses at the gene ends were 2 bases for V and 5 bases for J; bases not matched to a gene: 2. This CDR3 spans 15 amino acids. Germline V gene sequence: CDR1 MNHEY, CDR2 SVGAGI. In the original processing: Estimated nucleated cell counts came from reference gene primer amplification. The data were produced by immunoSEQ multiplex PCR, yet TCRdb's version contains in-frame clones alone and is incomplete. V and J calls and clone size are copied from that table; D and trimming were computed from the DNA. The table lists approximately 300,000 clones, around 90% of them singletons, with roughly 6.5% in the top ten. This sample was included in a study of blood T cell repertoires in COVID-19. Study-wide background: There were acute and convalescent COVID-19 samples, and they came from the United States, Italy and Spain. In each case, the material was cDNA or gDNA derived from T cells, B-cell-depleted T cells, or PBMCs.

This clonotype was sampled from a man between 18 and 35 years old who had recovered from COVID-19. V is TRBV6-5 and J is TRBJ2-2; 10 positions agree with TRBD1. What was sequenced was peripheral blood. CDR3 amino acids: CASSYGTGVTGELFF. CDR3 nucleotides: TGTGCCAGCAGTTACGGGACAGGGGTGACCGGGGAGCTGTTTTTT.